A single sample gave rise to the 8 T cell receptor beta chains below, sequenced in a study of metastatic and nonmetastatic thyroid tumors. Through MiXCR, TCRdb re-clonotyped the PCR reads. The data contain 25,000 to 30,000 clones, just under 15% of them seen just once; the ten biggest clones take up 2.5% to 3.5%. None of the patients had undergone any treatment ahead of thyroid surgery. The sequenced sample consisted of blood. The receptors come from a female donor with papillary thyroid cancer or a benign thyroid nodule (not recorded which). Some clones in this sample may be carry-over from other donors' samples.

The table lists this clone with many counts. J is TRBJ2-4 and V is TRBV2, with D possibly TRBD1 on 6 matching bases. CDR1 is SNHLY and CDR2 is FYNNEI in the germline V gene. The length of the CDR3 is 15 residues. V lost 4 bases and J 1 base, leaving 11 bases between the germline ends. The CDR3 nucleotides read TGTGCCAGCAGTGTAAACAGGGAGGCCAAAAACATTCAGTACTTC. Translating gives CASSVNREAKNIQYF.

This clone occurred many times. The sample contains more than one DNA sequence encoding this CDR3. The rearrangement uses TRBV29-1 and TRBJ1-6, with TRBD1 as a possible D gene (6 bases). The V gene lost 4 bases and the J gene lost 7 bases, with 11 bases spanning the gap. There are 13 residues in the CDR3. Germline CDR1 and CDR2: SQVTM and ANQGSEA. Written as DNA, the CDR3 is TGCAGCGTTGGGGACACAAGAAATTCACCCCTCCACTTT. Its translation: CSVGDTRNSPLHF.

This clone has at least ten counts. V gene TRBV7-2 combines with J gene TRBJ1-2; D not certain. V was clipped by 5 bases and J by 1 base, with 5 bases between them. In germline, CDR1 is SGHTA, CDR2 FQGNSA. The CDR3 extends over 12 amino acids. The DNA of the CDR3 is TGTGCCAGCAGCAACTATAACTATGGCTACACCTTC. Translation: CASSNYNYGYTF.

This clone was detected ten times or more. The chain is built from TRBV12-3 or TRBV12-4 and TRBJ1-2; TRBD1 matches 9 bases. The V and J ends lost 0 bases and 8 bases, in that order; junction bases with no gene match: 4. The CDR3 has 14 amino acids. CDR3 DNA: TGTGCCAGCAGTTTAGCACAGGGGGCAGGGGGCTACACCTTC. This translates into CASSLAQGAGGYTF.

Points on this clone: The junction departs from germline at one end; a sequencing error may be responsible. CDR3 protein: CVSSLSGPNTGELFF. CDR3 sequence (DNA): TGTGTCAGCAGCTTAAGCGGTCCTAACACCGGGGAGCTGTTTTTT. The chain uses TRBV7-3 and TRBJ2-2; perhaps TRBD2 as D (5 bases). Germline CDR1 SGHTA, CDR2 FQGTGA. The CDR3 extends over 15 amino acids. The full variable domain, in which reference TRBV7-3 and TRBJ2-2 provide the parts outside the CDR3, is GAGVSQTPSNKVTEKGKYVELRCDPISGHTALYWYRQSLGQGPEFLIYFQGTGAADDSGLPNDRFFAVRPEGSVSTLKIQRTERGDSAVYLCVSSLSGPNTGELFFGEGSRLTVL.

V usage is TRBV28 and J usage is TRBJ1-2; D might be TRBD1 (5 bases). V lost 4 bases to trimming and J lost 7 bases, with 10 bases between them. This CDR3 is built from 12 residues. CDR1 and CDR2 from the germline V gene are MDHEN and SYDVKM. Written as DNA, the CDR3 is TGTGCCAGCAGTTCAGGGTGTGGTGGCTACACCTTC. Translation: CASSSGCGGYTF.

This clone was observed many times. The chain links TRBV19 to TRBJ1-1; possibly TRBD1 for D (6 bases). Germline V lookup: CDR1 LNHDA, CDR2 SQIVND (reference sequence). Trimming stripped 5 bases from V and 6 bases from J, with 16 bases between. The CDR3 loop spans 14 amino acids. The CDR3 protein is CASSFSGVRAEAFF. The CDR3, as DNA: TGTGCCAGTAGTTTTTCAGGGGTGAGGGCTGAAGCTTTCTTT.

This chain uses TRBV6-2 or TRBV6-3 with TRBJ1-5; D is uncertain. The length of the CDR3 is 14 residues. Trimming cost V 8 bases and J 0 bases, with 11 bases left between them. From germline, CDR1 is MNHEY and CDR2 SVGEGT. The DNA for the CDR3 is TGTGCCAGCGTTAGAGGAGATAGCAATCAGCCCCAGCATTTT. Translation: CASVRGDSNQPQHF.